The rows below give T cell receptor beta chains drawn from one sample of a study of T-cell reconstitution after alpha-beta-depleted transplantation in children. Each CDR3 protein gets one entry after TCRdb re-called the PCR reads with MiXCR. The table shows more than 400,000 distinct CDR3 sequences, with roughly 11% occurring only once. The sample was PBMCs, mostly from graft donor cells, taken 180 days after TCRalphabeta/CD19-depleted stem cell transplant. The receptors shown here come from a female patient between 2 and 10 years old who had a stem cell transplant for aplastic anemia, so the T cells may come from the graft donor. CDR3s include the opening cysteine and the closing phenylalanine or tryptophan. The D gene is left open where the match is weak. Clone size is not always given. Where it is, it says once, few, many or a class for expanded clones.

clone_size d_call j_call v_call cdr3_nt cdr3_aa
- - TRBJ2-1 TRBV29-1 TGCAGCGTAGACAGACTTGGCGGGTCCCAGAATGAGCAGTTCTTC CSVDRLGGSQNEQFF
few TRBD1 TRBJ1-6 TRBV11-2 TGTGCCAGCAGCTTGGACAGGGGGCCGATGTCTAGCAATTCACCCCTCCACTTT CASSLDRGPMSSNSPLHF
few TRBD2 TRBJ2-5 TRBV2 TGTGCCAGCAGGCTTACTAGCGGGCCTCAAGAGACCCAGTACTTC CASRLTSGPQETQYF
few - TRBJ2-2 TRBV20-1 TGCAGTGCTAGATACGAGGAGGCGGGCCCGGCTCGGACCGGGGAGCTGTTTTTT CSARYEEAGPARTGELFF
few - TRBJ2-2 TRBV20-1 TGCAGTGCTAGAGAAAAGGCGGGACCTGTCTTCACCGGGGAGCTGTTTTTT CSAREKAGPVFTGELFF
many - TRBJ2-1 TRBV7-2 TGTGCCAGCAGCCCGAACCAAGAGCAGTTCTTC CASSPNQEQFF
- - TRBJ2-1 TRBV19 TGTGCCAGTAGTTTCCGGGATTTCTCGAGGGATGAGCAGTTCTTC CASSFRDFSRDEQFF
- - TRBJ1-4 TRBV6-5 TGTGCCAGCAGTTTGTCGGGGCTCGGCGAAAAACTGTTTTTT CASSLSGLGEKLFF
- - TRBJ2-7 TRBV5-5 TGTGCCAGCAGCTTGGATCTCTACTACGAGCAGTACTTC CASSLDLYYEQYF
- TRBD2 TRBJ2-1 TRBV5-1 TGCGCCAGCAGCCCCCCGACTAGCGGCGACAATGAGCAGTTCTTC CASSPPTSGDNEQFF
- TRBD1 TRBJ2-1 TRBV7-3 TGTGCCAGCAGTCCCGGGACAGCCTACAATGAGCAGTTCTTC CASSPGTAYNEQFF
- TRBD1 TRBJ2-7 TRBV6-5 TGTGCCAGCAGTTACCGGATCCGGGACAGGGCTACCTACGAGCAGTACTTC CASSYRIRDRATYEQYF
few TRBD1 TRBJ2-2 TRBV20-1 TGCAGTGCTAGAGATCTCCGGGACAGGGTTAGCACCGGGGAGCTGTTTTTT CSARDLRDRVSTGELFF
- - TRBJ2-1 TRBV5-1 TGCGCCAGCAGCTTGATCGCGTATTCCGCGACTGAGGAGCAGTTCTTC CASSLIAYSATEEQFF
- - TRBJ2-5 TRBV5-1 TGCGCCAGCAGATTTGTGGGGATTCAGGTTGAGACCCAGTACTTC CASRFVGIQVETQYF
- - TRBJ1-1 TRBV19 TGTGCCAGTAGTCTCTGGGCGGGGGAGACTGAAGCTTTCTTT CASSLWAGETEAFF
- - TRBJ2-6 TRBV19 TGTGCCAGTAGTATAGCTGTTTCTGGGGCCAACGTCCTGACTTTC CASSIAVSGANVLTF
few - TRBJ1-1 TRBV24-1 TGTGCCACCAGTTCGGGGGAATCCATCCAAGCTTTCTTT CATSSGESIQAFF
- TRBD1 TRBJ2-5 TRBV7-9 TGTGCCAGCCTGGGGACAGAAAAAGAGACCCAGTACTTC CASLGTEKETQYF
few TRBD1 TRBJ1-1 TRBV28 TGTGCCAGCAGACGACAGGGGGCGATTGATCGAATCCCTGAAGCTTTCTTT CASRRQGAIDRIPEAFF
few - TRBJ1-1 TRBV5-1 TGCGCCAGCAGCTTGGAACCCGGTCAGCCGAACACTGAAGCTTTCTTT CASSLEPGQPNTEAFF
- TRBD2 TRBJ2-1 TRBV29-1 TGCAGCGTTGAGGGGACTAGCGGGAGCAATGAGCAGTTCTTC CSVEGTSGSNEQFF
- TRBD1 TRBJ1-2 TRBV6-2/TRBV6-3 TGTGCCAGCAGTTACGCACGACAGGGGCGATATGGCTACACCTTC CASSYARQGRYGYTF
- - TRBJ2-2 TRBV5-1 TGCGCCAGCAGCTTGAGGGGACCCGGAGGGGCGTTTTTTTCCGGGGAGCTGTTTTTT CASSLRGPGGAFFSGELFF
few - TRBJ1-2 TRBV6-1 TGTGCCAGCAGCGCCACCACGGAGCTGGGGAGAGGCTACACCTTC CASSATTELGRGYTF
- - TRBJ1-3 TRBV5-1 TGCGCCAGCAGCTCCCTCCCCCGGGGGCAGTTCGTCCACACCATATATTTT CASSSLPRGQFVHTIYF
few TRBD2 TRBJ2-3 TRBV14 TGTGCCAGCAGCCAACTACCCGGAACTAGCGGGATCACAGATACGCAGTATTTT CASSQLPGTSGITDTQYF
many TRBD1 TRBJ1-5 TRBV29-1 TGCAGCGTTGGGACAGGGTATAGCAATCAGCCCCAGCATTTT CSVGTGYSNQPQHF
many TRBD2 TRBJ2-1 TRBV27 TGTGCCAGCAGTTCTCGACTAGCGGGGCCTAATGAGCAGTTCTTC CASSSRLAGPNEQFF
- TRBD2 TRBJ2-7 TRBV7-6 TGTGCCAGCAGCTTAGCGGTCTCTAGCGGGAGCGTTTACGAGCAGTACTTC CASSLAVSSGSVYEQYF
many - TRBJ2-4 TRBV7-3 TGTGCCAGCAGCCTCGGGGCCCTGGGTAGCAAAAACATTCAGTACTTC CASSLGALGSKNIQYF
- TRBD2 TRBJ2-2 TRBV28 TGTGCCATCCTACCGGGACTAGCGGGAACCGGGGAGCTGTTTTTT CAILPGLAGTGELFF
few - TRBJ1-5 TRBV28 TGTGCCACCCAATCGGCTCAGCCCCAGCATTTT CATQSAQPQHF
many - TRBJ2-7 TRBV20-1 TGCAGTGCTTATCAGGGCGGAGAGCAGTACTTC CSAYQGGEQYF
few TRBD2 TRBJ2-1 TRBV9 TGTGCCAGCAGCGCCCTAGGACTAGCGGGACATGAGCAGTTCTTC CASSALGLAGHEQFF
- TRBD2 TRBJ2-5 TRBV5-5 TGTGCCAGCCTAAGGGGAGGGGAGACCCAGTACTTC CASLRGGETQYF
- - TRBJ2-1 TRBV20-1 TGCAGTGCTAGAGAACCGCCAGCGGTCTACAATGAGCAGTTCTTC CSAREPPAVYNEQFF
few TRBD2 TRBJ2-7 TRBV10-2 TGCGCCAGCAGTGAAATACTAGCGGGAGGGGCACGCTACGAGCAGTACTTC CASSEILAGGARYEQYF
few TRBD1 TRBJ2-3 TRBV15 TGTGCCACCAGCAGGGTGACAGGGAATCTAGATACGCAGTATTTT CATSRVTGNLDTQYF
- - TRBJ2-3 TRBV3-1 TGTGCCAGCAGCCGGCGTCCCATGAGCACAGATACGCAGTATTTT CASSRRPMSTDTQYF
few - TRBJ2-1 TRBV7-2 TGTGCCAGCAGCGGGAGGTCCGGCTACAATGAGCAGTTCTTC CASSGRSGYNEQFF